Reported below is one T cell receptor beta chain. The specificity of this receptor is unknown. Qualities for individual bases were not recorded, and no much larger clone is one base off. The cohort consisted of hundreds of healthy bone marrow donors. At the time of sampling, every cohort member was nominally healthy, though immune exposures that went unrecorded were likely present. The donor was CMV seropositive and was included in the group of 300 or so seropositive cohort members. Every donor gave a peripheral blood sample, and the peripheral blood mononuclear cells from that sample were used for TCR beta sequencing. Genomic DNA was extracted from the blood cell samples with the Qiagen DNeasy Blood Extraction Kit. This sample is drawn from a study of cytomegalovirus exposure and HLA in healthy donors (dated by TCRdb to about 2017). Describing the broader study: An earlier analysis of around 600 of the donors reported more than 250 Gb of sequence data and more than 90 million unique TCR beta sequences from 150 million to 200 million T cells. The number of typed donors differed by locus: roughly 629-630 for A, B, C, DRB1 and DQB1; approximately 530 for DQA1; over 600 for DPA1; and about 450 for DPB1. All discovery cohort repertoires had been generated using a single sequencing platform. A later analysis re-analyzed previously published TCR beta repertoires from 666 donors and added high-resolution HLA genotyping to study TCR occurrence patterns. Donor age, sex, ethnicity and CMV serostatus were compiled together with the repertoire data. Roughly five DR-DQ haplotypes were handled as single units for association and clustering, since linkage in the cohort was strong. The genetic ancestry cluster associated with self-reported Caucasian donors included 81% of the 398 genotyped donors. High-throughput TCR immunosequencing, statistical association of individual TCRs with disease status, and machine learning were combined to predict cytomegalovirus infection status. Approximately 300 gigabases of sequencing data and roughly 81 million unique TCR sequences made up an early release that covered approximately 650 HLA-typed donors. Genome-wide SNP genotypes for about 65% of the 666 donors were used in a later genetic analysis, which treated that subset as a discovery cohort. Among some 410 genotyped donors of the cohort, an average of approximately 240,000 unique TCR beta nucleotide sequences were sequenced per donor, around a sixth of them non-productive. HLA typing covered class I and class II loci at four-digit resolution. The study was designed to test whether signatures of past pathogen exposure could be identified by cataloging public T cell receptors. Along with the approximately 670-subject first cohort, a separate validation cohort of over 90 different subjects was used. The study used immunosequencing to profile the T cell repertoires of approximately 690 subjects and linked those repertoires to cytomegalovirus serostatus. An earlier analysis of nearly 600 of the donors applied high-throughput TCR beta sequencing to assess whether each TCR beta V gene segment acted as functional or pseudogenic. Rather than using new phenotypic data, the later analysis identified candidate immune exposures from TCR beta sequences and from how often those sequences occurred across donors. Overall study results and their limits: In a later genetic analysis, a missense DCLRE1C variant was associated with V-gene and J-gene trimming of TCR beta chains, and the association was replicated in an independent cohort. According to the authors, the approach could potentially be generalized to other disease states and immunological phenotypes. A further reported finding was that TCR beta sequences accurately predicted the HLA-A and HLA-B alleles for most subjects in the first cohort. Some IMGT-functional V segments, including TRBV6-2 and TRBV6-3, could not be told apart with the 87-base-pair reads, so those segments were excluded. Because some donors lacked HLA typing at each locus, the association tests relied only on the typed subset. In this cohort, only TCR beta chains were sequenced, and detectable features were limited by the absence of alpha or paired-chain data. According to a later analysis, most CMV-associated TCR beta chains appeared to be HLA-restricted, and the HLA associations seemed to be driven largely by CMV exposure. A total of roughly 160 TCR beta chains were listed by the study as associated with cytomegalovirus. The classifier was reported to diagnose cytomegalovirus status with high specificity and sensitivity in both the original cohort and the validation cohort. Most TCR sequences were observed very rarely across donors, whereas some public TCRs were present in many individuals. The sequencing pipeline was judged likely to have produced a cluster of highly shared sequence variants as a technical artifact. The earlier analysis of approximately 560 of the donors excluded some 15 rarely observed V segments, including chromosome 9 orphons, because counts were too low. In vitro tests confirmed that three of the cytomegalovirus-associated TCR beta chains recognize cytomegalovirus antigens. The only immune exposure information available for the cohort was CMV serostatus. Roughly uniform sequencing depth across donors was assumed in presence/absence analyses, although this assumption may not hold. A later analysis reported that several top co-occurrence clusters appeared linked to parvovirus B19, influenza, CMV and Epstein-Barr virus. At a false discovery rate of 0.05, a later analysis linked about 16,000 TCR beta sequences to specific HLA alleles. According to a later genetic analysis, donors in an Asian-associated ancestry cluster had fewer N-insertions in productive TCRs than the approximately 670-donor mean. In an earlier analysis of approximately 600 of the donors, most TCR beta V segments were observed in productive rearrangements about 87% or about 30% of the time, broadly matching IMGT annotations. According to a later analysis, TCR association rates differed among HLA loci, with DRB1 alleles showing the most associated TCRs and HLA-C alleles showing the fewest. Assigning TCR associations to individual alleles was difficult when HLA alleles, especially DR and DQ, strongly co-occurred. A later analysis found that HLA-associated TCR beta chains were more clonally expanded and had lower generation probabilities than equally common non-associated chains. Linkage disequilibrium might explain the correlated functional status among segregating V segments, but an unknown experimental factor could not be excluded.

From a lookup of the germline V gene (reference sequence), CDR1 and CDR2 are SEHNR and FQNEAQ. The CDR3 has 14 amino acids, counting the end cysteine and phenylalanine. CDR3 DNA is the only sequence kept; it has 42 bases, read in frame from the first base. Deletion took 0 bases off V and 4 bases off J, with a span of 9 bases between the germline ends. The protocol used for the library was the immunoSEQ multiplex PCR assay. For the multiplex PCR, a mixture combining 60 forward primers for TCR Vbeta segments and 13 reverse primers for TCR Jbeta segments was used. The CDR3 region of rearranged TCR beta genes was amplified from genomic DNA by a multiplex PCR assay. The amplified TCR beta libraries were sequenced on the Illumina HiSeq System as 87-base-pair reads. For the original study's pipeline: In a later analysis, tens of millions of unique TCR beta chains were counted across the approximately 640 repertoires, and roughly 11 million of these chains were shared by at least two donors. Raw reads were error-corrected and collapsed into unique sequences by a nearest-neighbor algorithm in which closely related sequences were merged to remove PCR and sequencing errors. CDR3 sequences were aligned to IMGT reference sequences to assign V, D and J gene segments. For a sequence to be retained, a match of at least six nucleotides was required to both a V gene segment and a J gene segment. Rearrangements were classified as productive when the CDR3 lacked stop codons and remained in frame with V and J, and all other rearrangements were classified as non-productive. Following IMGT convention, CDR3 was defined as the stretch from the second conserved V-encoded cysteine up to the conserved J-encoded phenylalanine. Sequences without an unambiguous match to a single V gene segment were excluded from the earlier analysis of about 630 of the donors. An earlier analysis of fewer than 750 of the donors classified V segments as functional when productive rearrangements were above 56.7% and as segregating when the standard deviation between donors was above 5%. To diagnose cytomegalovirus status from the catalog of TCR beta chain sequences, a statistical classification framework was built. V and J gene assignment, in a later analysis, came from comparing TCR nucleotide sequences with IMGT/GENE-DB human TR gene sequences. Using the TCRdist pipeline, a later analysis assigned CDR3 sequences along with most-parsimonious VDJ recombination scenarios. In a later analysis, each TCR beta chain was defined by its CDR3 amino acid sequence together with its V-gene family, and reads without a unique V-gene family were excluded. As a way to deal with suspected cross-contamination and a sequencing artifact, a later analysis dropped approximately 590 nucleotide sequences that were highly shared and had low generation probability. For each public chain, a later analysis derived a clonal expansion index from normalized ranks of inferred template counts within each repertoire. Generation probabilities in a later analysis came from a VDJ recombination model fitted to out-of-frame rearrangements, and those results were checked against IGoR. In a later analysis, TCR-TCR, TCR-HLA and TCR-CMV co-occurrence was scored with hypergeometric tests, and a repertoire-size bias correction was applied to TCR pairs. A later analysis estimated false discovery rates by permuting HLA or CMV assignments 20 times. In a later analysis, co-occurring TCRs were grouped using DBSCAN, with TCRdist sequence similarity added in when clustering inside HLA-allele-positive subsets. Repertoires with fewer than 30,000 or more than 120,000 public chains were left out of co-occurrence clustering, as were four to six repertoires with anomalous nucleotide sharing. TCRdb stores this immuneACCESS table with in-frame sequences only. Part of the clones is absent; in the studies checked, under half of the shortfall reflects unresolved V genes, and no reason is known for the rest. The DNA was the basis for D and trimming; V, J and clone size are from that table. The sample yields about 130,000 clones; about 10% were counted once. 4% to 5% of the sample goes to the ten largest clones.

This clonotype was obtained from a woman younger than 30 in good health and CMV-seropositive. Sequencing was performed on PBMCs. Recombination joined TRBV7-9 with TRBJ2-5; the D gene identity is not certain. The DNA is as follows: TGTGCCAGCAGCTTAGCGAGGCAAGCAGAGACCCAGTACTTC. This gives the protein CASSLARQAETQYF.